These T cell receptor beta chains were read from a single sample in a study of CD8+CD57+ T cells in acquired aplastic anemia. TCRdb recomputed calls from the reads with MiXCR, one row per CDR3 protein. The table includes more than 150,000 distinct CDR3 sequences, around three fifths detected once. Input material: sorted CD4+, CD8+, or CD8+CD57+ T cells (not recorded which) from PBMCs. The receptors stem from a human donor with severe aplastic anemia or a healthy control (not recorded which). The CDR3 runs from the conserved cysteine through the conserved F or W. D genes are given only for firm matches. Rows may omit the clone size; those that give it use once, few, many or a size class.

TRBJ1-1 TRBV7-2 NA NA CASRSAEGTHTEAFF TGTGCCAGCAGATCCGCGGAGGGGACTCACACTGAAGCTTTCTTT
TRBJ2-7 TRBV7-2 NA NA CASSLDGRKQVEQYF TGTGCCAGCAGCTTAGACGGGAGAAAACAGGTCGAGCAGTACTTC
TRBJ2-7 TRBV5-5 NA NA CASSFSTFYEQYF TGTGCCAGCAGCTTTTCTACCTTCTACGAGCAGTACTTC
TRBJ2-7 TRBV7-2 TRBD2 many CASSQTGSPRGEFEQYF TGTGCCAGCAGCCAGACTGGGTCCCCGCGGGGGGAATTCGAGCAGTACTTC
TRBJ2-7 TRBV11-2 TRBD2 NA CASSSAGGSSYEQYF TGTGCCAGCAGCTCGGCGGGGGGGTCCTCCTACGAGCAGTACTTC
TRBJ1-4 TRBV4-1 NA many CASSQGGGGEKLFF TGCGCCAGCAGCCAAGGAGGGGGTGGTGAAAAACTGTTTTTT
TRBJ1-6 TRBV4-3 NA NA CASSQGRGGNSPLHF TGCGCCAGCAGCCAAGGTAGGGGCGGTAATTCACCCCTCCACTTT
TRBJ1-4 TRBV10-3 NA few CAISDMAVGLFF TGTGCCATCAGTGATATGGCAGTCGGACTGTTTTTT
TRBJ2-7 TRBV29-1 TRBD2 once CSVALRLADSYEQYF TGCAGCGTCGCGCTGCGACTAGCGGACTCCTACGAGCAGTACTTC
TRBJ1-2 TRBV10-3 TRBD1 NA CAISGQGLEGYTF TGTGCCATCAGTGGACAGGGGTTAGAGGGCTACACCTTC
TRBJ2-1 TRBV9 NA NA CASSVGSGAEFF NA
TRBJ1-3 TRBV7-9 TRBD1 NA CASSWDRASTIYF TGTGCCAGCAGCTGGGACAGGGCGAGCACCATATATTTT
TRBJ1-6 TRBV6-1 NA NA CASSDGPENSPLHF TGTGCCAGCAGTGACGGCCCGGAGAATTCACCCCTCCACTTT
TRBJ1-1 TRBV12-3/TRBV12-4 NA NA CASSFDRINTEAFF TGTGCCAGCAGTTTTGACAGGATAAACACTGAAGCTTTCTTT
TRBJ2-1 TRBV9 TRBD1 NA CASSKGGQGAYNEQFF TGTGCCAGCAGCAAAGGGGGACAGGGGGCCTACAATGAGCAGTTCTTC
TRBJ1-5 TRBV12-5 NA many CASGLALVSNQPQHF TGTGCTAGTGGTCTCGCCCTAGTCAGCAATCAGCCCCAGCATTTT
TRBJ2-7 TRBV2 TRBD1 many CASKTGDGSYEQYF TGTGCCAGCAAGACAGGGGACGGGTCCTACGAGCAGTACTTC
TRBJ2-7 TRBV2 TRBD1 NA CASLGGTGVSYEQYF TGTGCCAGCCTCGGGGGGACAGGGGTGTCCTACGAGCAGTACTTC
TRBJ2-1 TRBV7-7 NA medium-sized CASSLGLDSYNEQFF TGTGCTAGCAGCTTAGGACTGGACTCCTACAATGAGCAGTTCTTC
TRBJ2-1 TRBV5-1 NA NA CASSLEGRYNEQFF TGCGCCAGCAGCTTGGAGGGCAGATACAATGAGCAGTTCTTC
TRBJ2-1 TRBV7-9 NA NA CASTPRSSYNEQFF TGTGCCAGCACCCCAAGGAGCTCCTACAATGAGCAGTTCTTC
TRBJ2-1 TRBV29-1 NA NA CSVHGGDLGWGNEQFF TGCAGCGTTCACGGCGGGGATCTGGGTTGGGGGAATGAGCAGTTCTTC
TRBJ1-1 TRBV10-2 NA NA CASSEDMNTEAFF TGCGCCAGCAGTGAGGACATGAACACTGAAGCTTTCTTT
TRBJ2-7 TRBV4-2 TRBD1 many CASSPGTGEREQYF TGTGCCAGCAGCCCAGGGACAGGGGAACGTGAGCAGTACTTC
TRBJ2-1 TRBV29-1 NA NA CSVVDGRRDEQFF TGCAGCGTTGTTGATGGGAGGAGGGACGAGCAGTTCTTC
TRBJ1-1 TRBV15 NA few CATRGGAGSTEAFF TGTGCCACCAGAGGGGGGGCAGGGAGCACTGAAGCTTTCTTT
TRBJ2-3 TRBV7-2 TRBD1 NA CASRSGTGGNTDTQYF TGTGCCAGCAGATCCGGGACAGGGGGGAACACAGATACGCAGTATTTT
TRBJ2-1 TRBV19 TRBD1 many CASNLGTAFNNEQFF TGTGCCAGTAATTTAGGGACAGCCTTTAACAATGAGCAGTTCTTC
TRBJ2-7 TRBV9 NA few CASSDRGREDEQYF TGTGCCAGCAGCGATCGAGGCAGGGAGGACGAGCAGTACTTC
TRBJ2-3 TRBV7-9 TRBD2 NA CASSILAGGGDTQYF TGTGCCAGCAGCATACTAGCGGGGGGCGGGGATACGCAGTATTTT
TRBJ2-2 TRBV19 NA NA CASCCGELFF TGTGCCAGTTGTTGCGGGGAGCTGTTTTTT
TRBJ2-1 TRBV20-1 TRBD2 NA CSATLAGGSNEQFF TGCAGTGCGACACTAGCGGGGGGGAGTAATGAGCAGTTCTTC
TRBJ2-1 TRBV2 NA NA CASSDPGTGINEQFF TGTGCCAGCAGCGACCCCGGGACTGGCATCAATGAGCAGTTCTTC
TRBJ2-7 TRBV11-3 NA NA CASSYRGGGGGYEQYF TGTGCCAGCAGCTATAGGGGTGGAGGGGGCGGGTACGAGCAGTACTTC
TRBJ2-1 TRBV6-2/TRBV6-3 TRBD1 once CAGKGTGHNEQFF TGTGCCGGGAAGGGGACAGGGCACAATGAGCAGTTCTTC
TRBJ1-5 TRBV6-1 NA many CASTETPEGSNQPQHF TGTGCCAGCACTGAGACTCCTGAAGGGAGCAATCAGCCCCAGCATTTT
TRBJ1-4 TRBV4-3 NA NA CASSPEQSTGTKLFF TGCGCCAGCAGCCCAGAACAAAGCACAGGGACAAAACTGTTTTTT
TRBJ2-1 TRBV9 NA many CASSVENGEQFF TGTGCCAGCAGCGTAGAGAATGGTGAGCAGTTCTTC
TRBJ1-6 TRBV7-9 NA NA CASSLVNTPNSPLHF TGTGCCAGCAGCTTAGTGAACACCCCTAATTCACCCCTCCACTTT
TRBJ1-1 TRBV4-2 NA many CASSQSFGGMNTEAFF TGTGCCAGCAGCCAATCCTTCGGAGGCATGAACACTGAAGCTTTCTTT
TRBJ2-7 TRBV7-9 NA few CASSRGGVMGSYEQYF TGTGCCAGCAGCCGCGGAGGGGTGATGGGGAGCTACGAGCAGTACTTC
TRBJ2-7 TRBV7-9 NA NA CASSLAGVNYEQYF TGTGCCAGCAGCTTGGCAGGGGTGAACTACGAGCAGTACTTC
TRBJ1-1 TRBV12-3/TRBV12-4 NA NA CASSLRPLKAFF TGTGCCAGCAGTTTGCGACCGCTTAAAGCTTTCTTT
TRBJ2-5 TRBV20-1 NA NA CSASQRETQYF TGCAGTGCTAGTCAACGGGAGACCCAGTACTTC
TRBJ2-7 TRBV7-9 NA few CASSLGENYEQYF TGTGCCAGCAGCTTGGGGGAGAACTACGAGCAGTACTTC
TRBJ2-1 TRBV7-9 TRBD2 once CASSLIAGVYNEQFF TGTGCCAGCAGCTTAATAGCGGGGGTTTACAATGAGCAGTTCTTC
TRBJ1-1 TRBV7-8 NA once CASSFAPQGSEAFF TGTGCCAGCAGCTTCGCCCCCCAGGGTTCTGAAGCTTTCTTT
TRBJ2-3 TRBV9 TRBD1 NA CASSARTGETDTQYF TGTGCCAGCAGCGCAAGGACAGGGGAGACAGATACGCAGTATTTT
TRBJ2-1 TRBV15 TRBD2 NA CATSRMYGGGDSYNEQFF TGTGCCACCAGCAGAATGTATGGCGGGGGAGACTCCTACAATGAGCAGTTCTTC
TRBJ2-5 TRBV15 NA NA CATSRGGRAARETQYF TGTGCCACCAGCAGAGGGGGACGGGCGGCTCGAGAGACCCAGTACTTC
TRBJ2-7 TRBV10-3 NA NA CAISEGREQYF TGTGCCATCAGTGAGGGGAGGGAGCAGTACTTC
TRBJ2-1 TRBV19 NA NA CASSIDPSDNEQFF TGTGCCAGTAGTATAGACCCTAGCGACAATGAGCAGTTCTTC
TRBJ2-3 TRBV12-3/TRBV12-4 NA NA CASSLVRSTDTQYF TGTGCCAGCAGTTTAGTCAGAAGCACAGATACGCAGTATTTT
TRBJ1-1 TRBV29-1 NA NA CSVEAGVSTEAFF TGCAGCGTTGAAGCAGGGGTATCGACTGAAGCTTTCTTT
TRBJ2-6 TRBV7-2 NA NA CASSLSRASGANVLTF TGTGCCAGCAGCTTATCCAGGGCCTCTGGGGCCAACGTCCTGACTTTC
TRBJ1-2 TRBV29-1 NA once CSVDSKGLGGGYTF TGCAGCGTTGATTCCAAGGGGTTAGGTGGTGGCTACACCTTC
TRBJ1-4 TRBV19 TRBD1 NA CASSIWPARDRGVTNEKLFF TGTGCCAGTAGTATATGGCCTGCCAGGGACAGGGGGGTAACTAATGAAAAACTGTTTTTT
TRBJ2-5 TRBV6-5 NA few CASSLVWGQETQYF TGTGCCAGCAGCTTGGTTTGGGGACAAGAGACCCAGTACTTC
TRBJ2-5 TRBV15 NA few CATSRGTKETQYF TGTGCCACCAGCAGAGGCACAAAAGAGACCCAGTACTTC
TRBJ1-5 TRBV6-5 TRBD1 NA CASSNRDRANQPQHF TGTGCCAGCAGTAACAGAGACAGGGCCAATCAGCCCCAGCATTTT